This TCR beta chain derives from a study of blood T cell repertoires in COVID-19. The wider study: In each case, the material was cDNA or gDNA derived from T cells, B-cell-depleted T cells, or PBMCs.

Germline V CDR1 and CDR2: MNHEY, SVGAGI. V dropped 6 bases and J dropped 4; count of bases not matched to a gene: 3. This CDR3 comprises 13 residues. Profiling relied on immunoSEQ multiplex PCR, and the TCRdb table lists in-frame clones only, not all of them. The data show approximately 260,000 clones, 82% seen once. The chain is built from TRBV6-5 and TRBJ2-7, with TRBD1 identical over 10 bases. The sequencing sample was made of peripheral blood. This clonotype was obtained from a woman in her sixties or seventies with active or convalescent COVID-19. This CDR3 is CASRGTGDYEQYF. In DNA form, the CDR3 reads TGTGCCAGCAGGGGGACAGGGGATTACGAGCAGTACTTC.